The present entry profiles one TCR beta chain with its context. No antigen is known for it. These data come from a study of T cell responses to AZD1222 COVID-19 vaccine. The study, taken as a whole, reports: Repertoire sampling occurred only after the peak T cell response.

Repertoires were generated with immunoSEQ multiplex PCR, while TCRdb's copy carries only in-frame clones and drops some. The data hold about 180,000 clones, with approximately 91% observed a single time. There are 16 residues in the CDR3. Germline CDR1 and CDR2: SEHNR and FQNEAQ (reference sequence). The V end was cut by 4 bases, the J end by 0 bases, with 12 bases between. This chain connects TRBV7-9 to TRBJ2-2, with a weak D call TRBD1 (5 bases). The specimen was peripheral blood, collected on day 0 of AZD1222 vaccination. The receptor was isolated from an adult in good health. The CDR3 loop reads CASSSQGSTNTGELFF. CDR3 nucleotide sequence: TGTGCCAGCAGCTCGCAGGGATCAACGAACACCGGGGAGCTGTTTTTT.